This T cell receptor (beta chain) stems from a study of T cells in Graves' hyperthyroidism and ophthalmopathy. The study's findings and limits: Stable hyperthyroidism and ophthalmopathy were separated using 13 V-J signatures.

Amplification of TCR beta CDR3 regions was performed using RNA transcripts as template. RT-PCR in the first round (using the HTBI primer set) targeted the TCR CDR3. Via MiXCR, TCRdb re-called the multiplex PCR reads, giving one row per CDR3 protein. The sample lists over 250,000 distinct CDR3 sequences, 15% to 20% occurring once. With respect to this clonotype: The antigen remains undetermined.

At least 3 on the Clinical Activity Score was recorded for ophthalmopathy patients, who also had NOSPECS grade at least 4 and duration under 3 months. Patients having uncontrolled infection, another autoimmune disease, pregnancy or lactation were not included. Fresh peripheral blood, approximately 9.7 ml, was the source of the PBMCs. CDR3 length: 14 residues. V gave up 3 bases and J gave up 0 bases, with 11 bases separating them. CDR1 is DFQATT, CDR2 SNEGSKA, per germline (reference sequence). The TCR comes from an older woman with Graves' ophthalmopathy. The chain joins TRBV20-1 to TRBJ1-1, with no clear D. What was sequenced was blood. The CDR3 is CSASRPLMNTEAFF. DNA for the CDR3: TGCAGTGCTAGTAGACCCCTGATGAACACTGAAGCTTTCTTT.